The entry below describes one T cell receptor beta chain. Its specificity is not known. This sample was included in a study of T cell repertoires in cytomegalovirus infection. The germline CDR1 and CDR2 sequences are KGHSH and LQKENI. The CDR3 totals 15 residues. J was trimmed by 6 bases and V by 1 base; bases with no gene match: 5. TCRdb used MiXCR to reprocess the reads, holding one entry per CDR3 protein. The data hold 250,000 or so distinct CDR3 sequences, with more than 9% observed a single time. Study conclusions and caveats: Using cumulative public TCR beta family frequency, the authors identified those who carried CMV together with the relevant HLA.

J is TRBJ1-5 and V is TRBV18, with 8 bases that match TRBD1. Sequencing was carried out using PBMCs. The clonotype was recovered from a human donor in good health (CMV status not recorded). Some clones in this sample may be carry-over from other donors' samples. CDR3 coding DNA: TGTGCCAGCTCACCACGTTCAGGGGGCGGTCAGCCCCAGCATTTT. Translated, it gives CASSPRSGGGQPQHF.